A single sample gave rise to the 7 T cell receptor beta chains below, sequenced in a study of T cell responses to AZD1222 COVID-19 vaccine. Sequencing was performed with immunoSEQ multiplex PCR; in TCRdb, only in-frame clones are kept and a portion is missing. The table has 130,000 to 150,000 clones, about nine tenths seen once. The sample consisted of peripheral blood, taken on day 0 of AZD1222 vaccination. Receptor source: an adult in good health.

This clone was detected only once. The chain joins TRBV7-7 to TRBJ2-2; D assignment may be TRBD1 or TRBD2 (5 bases each). The V end lost 0 bases, the J end lost 4 bases, and 12 bases lay between the germline ends. Germline CDR1 SSHAT, CDR2 FNYEAQ (reference sequence). The CDR3 runs 16 residues. In nucleotides, the CDR3 is TGTGCCAGCAGCTTAGCGTCCCCGGGACGCACCGGGGAGCTGTTTTTT. This sequence encodes CASSLASPGRTGELFF.

The V call is TRBV27, the J call TRBJ1-1; no clear D gene. V was clipped by 2 bases and J by 1 base, with 14 bases between them. Germline lookup yields CDR1 MNHEY and CDR2 SMNVEV (reference sequence). The CDR3 is 16 amino acids. Written as DNA, the CDR3 is TGTGCCAGCAGTTTAAGGTCTTGGGTCAGGAACACTGAAGCTTTCTTT. Its protein product is CASSLRSWVRNTEAFF.

This chain links TRBV12-3 or TRBV12-4 with TRBJ2-1; 7 nucleotides line up with TRBD2. The CDR3 runs to 13 residues. The V gene end was trimmed by 6 bases and the J gene end by 9 bases; junction bases not matched to a gene: 8. CDR3 region: CASRGGSLSEQFF. The CDR3 nucleotides are TGTGCCAGCAGGGGCGGGAGTCTAAGTGAGCAGTTCTTC.

V gene TRBV6-5 combines with J gene TRBJ1-2; tentatively, D is TRBD1 (6 bases). Germline V lookup: CDR1 MNHEY, CDR2 SVGAGI. The V end was cut by 7 bases, the J end by 8 bases, with 17 bases between. This CDR3 contains 13 residues. CDR3 coding DNA: TGTGCCAGCACCTCGGGATTCCAGGGGGGCTACACCTTC. Encoded protein: CASTSGFQGGYTF.

V usage is TRBV23-1 and J usage is TRBJ1-6, with D possibly TRBD1 on 5 matching bases. TRBV23-1 is an ORF, and what it does is uncertain. V shed 0 bases and J shed 6 bases, with 18 bases lying between them. The CDR3 sequence is 18 residues long. The CDR3 DNA reads as TGCGCCAGCAGTCAATCTTGGGGGGTTCGGGGTTGTAATTCACCCCTCCACTTT. It translates to CASSQSWGVRGCNSPLHF.

CDR3 nucleotides: TGTGCCAGTAGTGCGGCGGGACGGAACACCATATATTTT. It specifies CASSAAGRNTIYF. The V call is TRBV19, the J call TRBJ1-3; D possibly corresponds to TRBD1 (5 bases). The CDR3 contains 13 residues. Trimming took off 5 bases at V and 7 bases at J, with 12 bases between the two ends. CDR1 and CDR2 (germline): LNHDA, SQIVND (reference sequence). The entire variable domain, with the rest obtained from reference TRBV19 and TRBJ1-3, is as follows: DGGITQSPKYLFRKEGQNVTLSCEQNLNHDAMYWYRQDPGQGLRLIYYSQIVNDFQKGDIAEGYSVSREKKESFPLTVTSAQKNPTAFYLCASSAAGRNTIYFGEGSWLTVV.

This chain connects TRBV10-2 to TRBJ2-7, with 7 bases matching TRBD2. CDR3 length: 14 residues. V was clipped by 0 bases and J by 4 bases; unmatched bases: 3. The germline V gene has CDR1 WSHSY and CDR2 SAAADI. The CDR3 sequence: CASSESGGRYEQYF. CDR3 in DNA: TGCGCCAGCAGTGAGTCGGGGGGGAGGTACGAGCAGTACTTC.